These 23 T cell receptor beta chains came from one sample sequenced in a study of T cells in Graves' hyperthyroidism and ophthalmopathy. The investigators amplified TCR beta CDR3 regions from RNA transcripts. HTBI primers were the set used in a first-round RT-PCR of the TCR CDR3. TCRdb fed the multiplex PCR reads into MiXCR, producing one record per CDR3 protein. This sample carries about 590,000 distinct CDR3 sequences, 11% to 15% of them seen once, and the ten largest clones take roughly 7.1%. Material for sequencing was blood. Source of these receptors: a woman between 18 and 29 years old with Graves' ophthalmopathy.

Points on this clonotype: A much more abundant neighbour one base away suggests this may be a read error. CDR3 bases: TGTGCCAGCAGTACCCCTGACAGGGCGGCGACCTATGGCTACACCTTC. Translated: CASSTPDRAATYGYTF. V and J are TRBV12-3 or TRBV12-4 and TRBJ1-2, with 7 nucleotides matching TRBD1. This CDR3 has 16 residues. The V segment lost 5 bases and the J segment 4 bases; nucleotides outside the gene matches: 13.

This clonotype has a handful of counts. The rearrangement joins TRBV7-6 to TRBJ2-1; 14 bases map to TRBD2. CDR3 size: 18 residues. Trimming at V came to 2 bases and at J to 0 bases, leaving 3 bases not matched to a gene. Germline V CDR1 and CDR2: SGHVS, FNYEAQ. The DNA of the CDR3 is TGTGCCAGCAGCTTACGGGGGACTAGCGGGAGCTCCTACAATGAGCAGTTCTTC. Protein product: CASSLRGTSGSSYNEQFF.

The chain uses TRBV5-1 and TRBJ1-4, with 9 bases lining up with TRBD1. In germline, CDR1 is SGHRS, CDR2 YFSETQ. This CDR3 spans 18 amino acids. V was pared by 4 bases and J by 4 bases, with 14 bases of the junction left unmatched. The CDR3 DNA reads TGCGCCAGCAGCGTTAACAGGGGGCGCGGGGGACTTAATGAAAAACTGTTTTTT. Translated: CASSVNRGRGGLNEKLFF.

CDR3 region: CASSLSTVPSSYNSPLHF. DNA for the CDR3: TGTGCCAGCAGTTTATCCACAGTCCCTAGCTCCTATAATTCACCCCTCCACTTT. The rearrangement joins TRBV27 to TRBJ1-6; D uncertain. CDR3 length equals 18 residues. V was trimmed by 0 bases and J by 0 bases, leaving 12 bases between them. Germline V gene sequence: CDR1 MNHEY, CDR2 SMNVEV (reference sequence).

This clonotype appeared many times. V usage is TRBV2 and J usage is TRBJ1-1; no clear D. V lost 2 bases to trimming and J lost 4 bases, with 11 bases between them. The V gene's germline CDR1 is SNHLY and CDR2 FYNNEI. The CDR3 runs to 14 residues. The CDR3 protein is CASSEPPGFTEAFF. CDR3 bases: TGTGCCAGCAGTGAACCACCCGGGTTCACTGAAGCTTTCTTT.

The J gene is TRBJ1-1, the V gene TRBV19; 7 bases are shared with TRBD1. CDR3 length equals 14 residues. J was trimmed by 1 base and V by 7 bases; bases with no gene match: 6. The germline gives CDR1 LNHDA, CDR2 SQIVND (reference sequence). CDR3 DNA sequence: TGTGCCAGTAACCCGGGACAGAAGAACACTGAAGCTTTCTTT. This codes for CASNPGQKNTEAFF.

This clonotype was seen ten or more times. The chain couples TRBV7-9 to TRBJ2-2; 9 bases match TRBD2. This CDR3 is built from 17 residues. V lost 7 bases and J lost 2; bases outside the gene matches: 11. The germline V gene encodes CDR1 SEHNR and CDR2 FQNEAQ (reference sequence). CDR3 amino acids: CASTSRSGRTNTGELFF. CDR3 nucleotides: TGTGCCAGCACCTCACGAAGCGGGAGGACCAACACCGGGGAGCTGTTTTTT.

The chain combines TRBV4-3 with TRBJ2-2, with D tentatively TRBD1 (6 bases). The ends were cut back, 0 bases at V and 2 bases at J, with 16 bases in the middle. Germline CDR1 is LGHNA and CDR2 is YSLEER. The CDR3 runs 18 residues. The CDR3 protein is CASSQDLGQSSNTGELFF. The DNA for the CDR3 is TGCGCCAGCAGCCAAGATTTAGGACAGAGCTCCAACACCGGGGAGCTGTTTTTT.

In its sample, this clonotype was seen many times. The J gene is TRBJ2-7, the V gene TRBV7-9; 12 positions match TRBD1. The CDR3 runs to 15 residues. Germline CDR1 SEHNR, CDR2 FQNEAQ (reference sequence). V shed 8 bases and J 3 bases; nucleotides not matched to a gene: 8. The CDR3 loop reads CASARGQGAFYEQYF. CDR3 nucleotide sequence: TGTGCCAGCGCTCGGGGACAGGGGGCCTTCTACGAGCAGTACTTC. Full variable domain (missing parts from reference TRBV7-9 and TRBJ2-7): DTGVSQNPRHKITKRGQNVTFRCDPISEHNRLYWYRQTLGQGPEFLTYFQNEAQLEKSRLLSDRFSAERPKGSFSTLEIQRTEQGDSAMYLCASARGQGAFYEQYFGPGTRLTVT.

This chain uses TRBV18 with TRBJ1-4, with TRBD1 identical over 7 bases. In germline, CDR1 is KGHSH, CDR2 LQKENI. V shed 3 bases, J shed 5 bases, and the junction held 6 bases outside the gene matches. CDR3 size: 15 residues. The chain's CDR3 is CASSPGDSLNEKLFF. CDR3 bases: TGTGCCAGCTCACCGGGGGACAGCCTAAATGAAAAACTGTTTTTT.

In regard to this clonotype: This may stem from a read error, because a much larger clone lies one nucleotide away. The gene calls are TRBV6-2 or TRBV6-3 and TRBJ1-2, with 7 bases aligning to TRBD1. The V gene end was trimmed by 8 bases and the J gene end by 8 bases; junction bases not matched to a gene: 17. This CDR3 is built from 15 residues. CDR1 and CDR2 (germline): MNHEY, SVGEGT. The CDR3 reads CASGSPNRGLWGYTF. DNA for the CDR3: TGTGCCAGCGGTTCCCCAAACAGGGGCCTATGGGGCTACACCTTC.

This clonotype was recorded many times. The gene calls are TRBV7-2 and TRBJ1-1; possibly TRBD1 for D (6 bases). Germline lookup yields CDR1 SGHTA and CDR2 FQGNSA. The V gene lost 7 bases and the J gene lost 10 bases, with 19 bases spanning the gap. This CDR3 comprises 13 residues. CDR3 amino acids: CASTFSPRGAAFF. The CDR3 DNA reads TGTGCCAGCACCTTCTCCCCCAGGGGCGCAGCTTTCTTT.

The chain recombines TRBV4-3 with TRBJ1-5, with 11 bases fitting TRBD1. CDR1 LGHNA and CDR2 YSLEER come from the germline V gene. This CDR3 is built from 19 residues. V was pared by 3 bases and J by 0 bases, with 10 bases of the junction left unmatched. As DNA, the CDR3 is TGCGCCAGCAGCCAGGAGGGGACAGGGGGTGCCCTTAGCAATCAGCCCCAGCATTTT. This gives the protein CASSQEGTGGALSNQPQHF.

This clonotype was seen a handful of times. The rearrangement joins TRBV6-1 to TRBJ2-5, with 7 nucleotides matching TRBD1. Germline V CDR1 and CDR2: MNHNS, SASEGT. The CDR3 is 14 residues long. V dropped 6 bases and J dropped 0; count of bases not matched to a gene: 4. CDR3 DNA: TGTGCCAGCAGGGACAGGAAGTACCAAGAGACCCAGTACTTC. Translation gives CASRDRKYQETQYF.

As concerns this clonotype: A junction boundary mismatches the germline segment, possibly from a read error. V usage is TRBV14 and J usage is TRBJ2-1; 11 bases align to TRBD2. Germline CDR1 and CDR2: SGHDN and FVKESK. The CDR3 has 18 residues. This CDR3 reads CASGQADRGTSGRNEQFF. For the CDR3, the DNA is TGTGCCAGCGGCCAAGCCGATAGGGGGACTAGCGGAAGGAATGAGCAGTTCTTC.

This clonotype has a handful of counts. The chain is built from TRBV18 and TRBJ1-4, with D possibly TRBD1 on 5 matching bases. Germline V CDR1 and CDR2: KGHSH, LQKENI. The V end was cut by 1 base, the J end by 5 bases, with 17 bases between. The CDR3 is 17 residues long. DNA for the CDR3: TGTGCCAGCTCACCACAAACTAGCGCGACAGCGAATGAAAAACTGTTTTTT. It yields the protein CASSPQTSATANEKLFF.

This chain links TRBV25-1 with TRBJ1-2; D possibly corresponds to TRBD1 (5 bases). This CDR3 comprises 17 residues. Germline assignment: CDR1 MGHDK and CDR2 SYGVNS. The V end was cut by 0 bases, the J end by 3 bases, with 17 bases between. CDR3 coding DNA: TGTGCCAGCAGTGAATACTCCTTGGGACCGGCCCACTATGGCTACACCTTC. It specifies CASSEYSLGPAHYGYTF.

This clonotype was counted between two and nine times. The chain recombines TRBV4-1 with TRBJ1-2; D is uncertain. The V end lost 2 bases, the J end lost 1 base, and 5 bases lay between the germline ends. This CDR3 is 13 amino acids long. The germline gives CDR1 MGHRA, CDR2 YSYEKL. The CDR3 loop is CASSQRDNYGYTF. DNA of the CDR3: TGCGCCAGCAGCCAAAGGGATAACTATGGCTACACCTTC.

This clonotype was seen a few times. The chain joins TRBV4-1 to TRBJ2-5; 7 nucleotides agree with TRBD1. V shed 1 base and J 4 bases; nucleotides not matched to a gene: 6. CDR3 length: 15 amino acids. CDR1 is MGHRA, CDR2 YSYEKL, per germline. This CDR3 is CASSQVLRQGETQYF. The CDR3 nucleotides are TGCGCCAGCAGCCAAGTTCTTCGACAGGGAGAGACCCAGTACTTC.

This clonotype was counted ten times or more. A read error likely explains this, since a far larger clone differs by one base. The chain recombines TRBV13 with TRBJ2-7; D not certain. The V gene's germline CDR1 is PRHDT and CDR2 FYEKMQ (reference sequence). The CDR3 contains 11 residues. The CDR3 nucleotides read TGTGCCAGCAGCTTATCCTTCGAGCAGTACTTC. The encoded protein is CASSLSFEQYF.

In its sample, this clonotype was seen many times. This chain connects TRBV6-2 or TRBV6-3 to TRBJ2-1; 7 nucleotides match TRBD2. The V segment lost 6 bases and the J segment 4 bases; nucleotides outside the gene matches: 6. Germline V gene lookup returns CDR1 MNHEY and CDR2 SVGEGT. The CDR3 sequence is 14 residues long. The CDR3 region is CASRVREGYNEQFF. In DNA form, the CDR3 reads TGTGCCAGCAGGGTCAGGGAGGGTTACAATGAGCAGTTCTTC.

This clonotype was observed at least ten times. DNA for the CDR3: TGTGCCAGCAGCTACCACTTCACAGGGGGCGCGGATGAGCAGTTCTTC. Its protein is CASSYHFTGGADEQFF. The genes are TRBV7-3 and TRBJ2-1; TRBD1 agrees at 9 bases. This CDR3 is built from 16 residues. V shed 4 bases, J shed 8 bases, and the junction held 12 bases outside the gene matches. CDR1 SGHTA and CDR2 FQGTGA come from the germline V gene.

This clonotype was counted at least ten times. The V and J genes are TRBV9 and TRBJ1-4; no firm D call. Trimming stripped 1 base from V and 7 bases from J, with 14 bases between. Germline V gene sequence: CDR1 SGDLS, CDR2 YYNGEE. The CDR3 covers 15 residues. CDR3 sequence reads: CASSVSESHSEKLFF. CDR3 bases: TGTGCCAGCAGCGTATCAGAAAGCCATTCTGAAAAACTGTTTTTT.